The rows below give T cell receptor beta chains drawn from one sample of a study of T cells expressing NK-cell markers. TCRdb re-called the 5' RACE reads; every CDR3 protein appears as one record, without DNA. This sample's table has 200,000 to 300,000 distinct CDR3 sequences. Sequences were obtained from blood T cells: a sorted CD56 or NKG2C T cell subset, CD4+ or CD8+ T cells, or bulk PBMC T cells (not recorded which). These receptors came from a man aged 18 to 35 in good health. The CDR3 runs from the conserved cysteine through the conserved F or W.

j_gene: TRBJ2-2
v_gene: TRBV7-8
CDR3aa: CASSSTVAGASTGELFF

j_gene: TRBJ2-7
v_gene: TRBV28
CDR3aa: CASSLEGLATFGEQYF

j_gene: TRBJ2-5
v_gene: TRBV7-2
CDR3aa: CASSLGRMGGQETQYF

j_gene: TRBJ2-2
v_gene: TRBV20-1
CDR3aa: CSALRRTSGSENGELFF

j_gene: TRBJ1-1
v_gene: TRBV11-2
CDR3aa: CASSPRRSNTEAFF

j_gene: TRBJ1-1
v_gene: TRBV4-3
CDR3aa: CASSPGSESPLRPPFF

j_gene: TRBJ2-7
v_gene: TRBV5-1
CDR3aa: CASSRTGTGSYEQYF

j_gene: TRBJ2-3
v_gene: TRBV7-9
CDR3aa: CASDGLSTDTQYF

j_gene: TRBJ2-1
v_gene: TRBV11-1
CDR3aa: CASRVGRAHSYNEQFF

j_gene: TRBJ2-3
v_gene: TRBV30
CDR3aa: CAWSLQGNLGTDTQYF

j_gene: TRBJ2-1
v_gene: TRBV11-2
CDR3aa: CASSPAGTSGRFYNEQFF

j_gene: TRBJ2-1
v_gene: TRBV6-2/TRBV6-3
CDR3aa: CASSRDMRSEQFF

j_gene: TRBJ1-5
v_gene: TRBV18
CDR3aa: CASSARNQPQHF

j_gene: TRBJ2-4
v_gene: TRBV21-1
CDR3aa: CASSKGTGGTWDSLGNIQYF

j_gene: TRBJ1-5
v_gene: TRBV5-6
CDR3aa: CASREWGRNQPQHF

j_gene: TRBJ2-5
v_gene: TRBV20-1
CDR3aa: CSAIIPGRQETQYF

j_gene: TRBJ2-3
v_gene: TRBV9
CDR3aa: CASSVAWSPTSEFTQYF

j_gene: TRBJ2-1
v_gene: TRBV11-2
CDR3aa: CASSFQRGTYNEQFF

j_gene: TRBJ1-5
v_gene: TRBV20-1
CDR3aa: CSARDLVRFSNQPQHF

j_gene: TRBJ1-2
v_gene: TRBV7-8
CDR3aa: CASSLDSGYGYTF

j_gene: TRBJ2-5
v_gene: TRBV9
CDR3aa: CASSVGQGNVWAQYF

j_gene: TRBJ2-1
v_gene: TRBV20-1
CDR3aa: CSAREGGPSPEQFF

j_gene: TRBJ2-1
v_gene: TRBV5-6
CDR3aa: CARRVLIQGADEQFF

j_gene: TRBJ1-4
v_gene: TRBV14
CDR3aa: CASSQGPKEKLFF

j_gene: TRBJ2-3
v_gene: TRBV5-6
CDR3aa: CASSAVTRLLTDTQYF

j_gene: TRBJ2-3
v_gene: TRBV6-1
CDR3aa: CASRSRDRGFSDTQYF

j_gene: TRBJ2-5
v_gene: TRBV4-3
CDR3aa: CASSQDKGLVQRETQYF

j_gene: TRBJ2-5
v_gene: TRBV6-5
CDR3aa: CASKGTEETQYF

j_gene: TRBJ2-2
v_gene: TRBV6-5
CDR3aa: CASSPGQGPGELFF

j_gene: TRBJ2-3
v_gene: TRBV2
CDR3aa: CASSEAFADGTQYF

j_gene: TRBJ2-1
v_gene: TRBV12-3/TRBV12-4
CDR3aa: CASSQSGRGEQFF

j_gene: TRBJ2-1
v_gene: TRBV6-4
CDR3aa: CASSDSGPLPYNEQFF

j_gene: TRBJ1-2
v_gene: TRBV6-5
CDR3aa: CASGRDRGHSNYGYTF

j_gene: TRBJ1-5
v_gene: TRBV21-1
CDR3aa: CASSKPRAGANQPQHF

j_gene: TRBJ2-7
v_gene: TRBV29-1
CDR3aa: CSVETSGRREQYF

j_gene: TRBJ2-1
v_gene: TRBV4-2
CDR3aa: CASSHARQGLGANEQFF

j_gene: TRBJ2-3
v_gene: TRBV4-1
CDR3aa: CASSLTRDTPDTQYF

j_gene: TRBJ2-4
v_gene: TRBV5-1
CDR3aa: CASSLRTGVNIQYF

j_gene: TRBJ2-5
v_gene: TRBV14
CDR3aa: CASSQGTYSLGRAGETQYF

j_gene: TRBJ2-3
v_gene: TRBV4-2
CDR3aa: CASRQPGNTQYF

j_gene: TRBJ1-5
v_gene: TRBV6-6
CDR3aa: CASSSTGPQHF

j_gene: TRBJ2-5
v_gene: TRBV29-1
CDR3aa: CSVEQGLQETQYF

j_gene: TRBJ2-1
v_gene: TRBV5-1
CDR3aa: CASSRAGATYNEQFF

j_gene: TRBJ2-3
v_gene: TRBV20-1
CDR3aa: CSAGTSGGTDTQYF

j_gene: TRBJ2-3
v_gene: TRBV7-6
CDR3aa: CASSLWSPFTDTQYF

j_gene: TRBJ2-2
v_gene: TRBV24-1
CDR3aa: CATSDSGARLGELFF

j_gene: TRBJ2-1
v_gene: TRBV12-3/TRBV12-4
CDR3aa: CASRFTGTSGRNEQFF

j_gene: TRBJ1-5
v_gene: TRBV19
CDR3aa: CASSIAIRVRAERPQHF

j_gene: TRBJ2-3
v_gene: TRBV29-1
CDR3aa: CSVSPLAGGADTQYF